This T cell receptor (beta chain) comes out of a study of cytomegalovirus exposure and HLA in healthy donors. The wider study: T cells numbering around 170 million yielded more than 95 million unique TCR beta sequences in an earlier analysis. Of the donors genotyped, approximately 400 in all, around 77% fell in the Caucasian-associated ancestry cluster. Study-level findings and limits: Solely CMV serostatus was available to characterize immune exposure. Cytomegalovirus association was listed for 164 TCR beta chains.

This clone was seen only once. Its antigen is undetermined. With 60 Vbeta and 13 Jbeta primers, the PCR was carried out. Measured with immunoSEQ multiplex PCR; TCRdb has only the in-frame clones, and not every one. This repertoire shows 100,000 to 150,000 clones, around 78% found once; its top ten account for around 3.6%. Germline loops: CDR1 MDHEN, CDR2 SYDVKM. The V end was cut by 8 bases, the J end by 3 bases, with 13 bases between. There are 13 residues in the CDR3. The sequenced sample consisted of PBMCs. The V and J genes are TRBV28 and TRBJ1-1; D perhaps matches TRBD1 (6 bases). This receptor was taken from a man aged 35 to 55 in good health and CMV-seronegative. In nucleotides, the CDR3 is TGTGCCAGCGGCCGGACAGCCTACACTGAAGCTTTCTTT. Translation gives CASGRTAYTEAFF.